A selection of T cell receptor beta chains follows, all from one sample in a study of Tregs in tolerant kidney transplant recipients. Using immunoSEQ multiplex PCR, the repertoire was profiled, and TCRdb retains in-frame clones only, with some absent. In the table there are about 64,000 clones, under 98% of which are singletons. The sample in question was Tregs from blood, obtained before the transplant. The receptors here all came from a human donor who received a combined kidney and bone marrow transplant. CDR3s include the opening cysteine and the closing phenylalanine or tryptophan. The D gene is left open where the match is weak. Clone sizes are given selectively: once, few, many, or a class where the clone is expanded.

v_call	j_call	clone_size	d_call	cdr3_aa	cdr3_nt
TRBV19	TRBJ1-2	NA	NA	CASSIPYYGYTF	TGTGCCAGTAGTATCCCCTACTATGGCTACACCTTC
TRBV28	TRBJ1-5	NA	NA	CASSLGSPPNQPQHF	TGTGCCAGCAGTTTGGGCTCTCCGCCCAATCAGCCCCAGCATTTT
TRBV5-1	TRBJ2-1	NA	TRBD2	CASRGFRTSGGAYYNEQFF	TGCGCCAGCAGAGGGTTTAGGACTAGCGGGGGGGCCTACTACAATGAGCAGTTCTTC
TRBV19	TRBJ2-1	NA	TRBD2	CASSIAGGVYNEQFF	TGTGCCAGTAGTATAGCGGGAGGGGTCTACAATGAGCAGTTCTTC
TRBV20-1	TRBJ1-1	NA	TRBD1	CSEGAVAEAFF	TGCAGTGAGGGGGCAGTCGCTGAAGCTTTCTTT
TRBV29-1	TRBJ1-2	NA	NA	CSVEGAGWRDGYTF	TGCAGCGTTGAAGGGGCGGGGTGGAGGGATGGCTACACCTTC
TRBV5-5	TRBJ1-2	NA	NA	CASSLVPSTDGYTF	TGTGCCAGCAGCTTGGTACCGAGCACCGATGGCTACACCTTC
TRBV6-5	TRBJ1-4	NA	TRBD1	CASSYGDRGEKLFF	TGTGCCAGCAGTTACGGGGACAGGGGTGAAAAACTGTTTTTT
TRBV27	TRBJ2-1	NA	NA	CASSLRGLIYNEQFF	TGTGCCAGCAGTTTAAGGGGATTGATTTACAATGAGCAGTTCTTC
TRBV11-2	TRBJ1-1	NA	NA	CASSLVYGGNTEAFF	TGTGCCAGCAGCTTAGTATACGGGGGGAACACTGAAGCTTTCTTT
TRBV10-3	TRBJ2-3	NA	TRBD1	CAISGDRSDTQYF	TGTGCCATCAGTGGGGACAGAAGCGATACGCAGTATTTT
TRBV19	TRBJ2-7	NA	NA	CASSMSRLTTYEQYF	TGTGCCAGTAGTATGTCCAGACTAACAACCTACGAGCAGTACTTC
TRBV11-2	TRBJ1-5	NA	NA	CASSRQPGRGNQPQHF	TGTGCCAGCAGTCGACAGCCAGGGAGGGGCAATCAGCCCCAGCATTTT
TRBV28	TRBJ2-3	NA	NA	CASNPPGLESDTQYF	TGTGCCAGCAACCCCCCGGGACTGGAGTCAGATACGCAGTATTTT
TRBV4-1	TRBJ2-7	NA	TRBD1	CASSLTGTGSYEQYF	TGCGCCAGCAGCCTAACGGGGACAGGGTCCTACGAGCAGTACTTC
TRBV5-5	TRBJ2-1	NA	NA	CASSLAADYNEQFF	TGTGCCAGCAGCTTGGCGGCGGATTACAATGAGCAGTTCTTC
TRBV29-1	TRBJ2-2	NA	NA	CSVEGHYRELFF	TGCAGCGTCGAAGGGCATTACAGGGAGCTGTTTTTT
TRBV5-1	TRBJ2-2	once	TRBD2	CASSLGLASGELFF	TGCGCCAGCAGCTTGGGACTAGCGTCCGGGGAGCTGTTTTTT
TRBV5-1	TRBJ1-6	NA	TRBD1	CASSFTTGTNSPLHF	TGCGCCAGCAGCTTTACGACAGGGACTAATTCACCCCTCCACTTT
TRBV29-1	TRBJ2-3	NA	NA	CSPTLVTSTDTQYF	TGCAGCCCGACCCTGGTGACTAGCACAGATACGCAGTATTTT
TRBV2	TRBJ2-5	NA	TRBD2	CASITSGKTQYF	TGTGCCAGCATTACTAGCGGGAAGACCCAGTACTTC
TRBV4-3	TRBJ2-7	NA	TRBD2	CASSQDPSGGLSYEQYF	TGCGCCAGCAGCCAAGACCCTAGCGGAGGGCTCTCCTACGAGCAGTACTTC
TRBV19	TRBJ1-2	NA	TRBD1	CASKGTGGPYGYTF	TGTGCCAGTAAGGGGACAGGGGGCCCCTATGGCTACACCTTC
TRBV6-1	TRBJ1-3	NA	NA	CASSEVRYSGNTIYF	TGTGCCAGCAGTGAAGTGAGGTACTCTGGAAACACCATATATTTT
TRBV18	TRBJ2-1	NA	TRBD1	CASSGDRGRVDEQFF	TGTGCCAGCTCAGGGGACAGGGGAAGGGTCGATGAGCAGTTCTTC
TRBV11-3	TRBJ2-1	NA	TRBD2	CASTWLAGGNYNEQFF	TGTGCCAGCACTTGGTTAGCGGGAGGAAATTACAATGAGCAGTTCTTC
TRBV6-1	TRBJ1-1	NA	NA	CASSGMNTEAFF	TGTGCCAGCAGCGGTATGAACACTGAAGCTTTCTTT
TRBV5-4	TRBJ1-1	few	NA	CASSPTRGEAFF	TGTGCCAGCAGCCCGACGCGGGGTGAAGCTTTCTTT
TRBV15	TRBJ2-5	once	NA	CATSRDRWETQYF	TGTGCCACCAGCAGAGATCGGTGGGAGACCCAGTACTTC
TRBV5-5	TRBJ1-1	NA	NA	CASSTRQRAVTEAFF	TGTGCCAGCAGCACACGACAGCGTGCGGTTACTGAAGCTTTCTTT
TRBV9	TRBJ2-7	NA	NA	CASSVGLELYEQYF	TGTGCCAGCAGCGTAGGACTAGAGTTGTACGAGCAGTACTTC
TRBV6-5	TRBJ1-4	NA	TRBD1	CASRPRTGPNEKLFF	TGTGCCAGCAGGCCCAGGACAGGGCCAAATGAAAAACTGTTTTTT
TRBV7-6	TRBJ2-1	NA	TRBD2	CASSSRRGGYNEQFF	TGTGCCAGCAGCTCGAGACGCGGGGGCTACAATGAGCAGTTCTTC
TRBV4-2	TRBJ2-1	NA	TRBD2	CASSQDGVAGNYNEQFF	TGTGCCAGCAGCCAAGATGGAGTAGCGGGGAATTACAATGAGCAGTTCTTC
TRBV5-1	TRBJ2-3	NA	TRBD1	CASSFGDRGLADTQYF	TGCGCCAGCAGTTTCGGGGACAGGGGGTTGGCAGATACGCAGTATTTT